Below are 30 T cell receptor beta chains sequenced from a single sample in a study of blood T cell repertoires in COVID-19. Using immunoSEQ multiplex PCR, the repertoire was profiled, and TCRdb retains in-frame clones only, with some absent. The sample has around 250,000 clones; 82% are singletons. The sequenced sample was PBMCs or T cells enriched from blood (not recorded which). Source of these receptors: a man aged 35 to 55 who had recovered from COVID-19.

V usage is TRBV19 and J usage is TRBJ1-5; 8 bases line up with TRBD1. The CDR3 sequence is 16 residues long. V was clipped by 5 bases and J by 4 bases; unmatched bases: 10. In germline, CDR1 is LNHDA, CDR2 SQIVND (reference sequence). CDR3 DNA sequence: TGTGCCAGTAGTCCGAGCCGGGACAGGTTGAATCAGCCCCAGCATTTT. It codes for CASSPSRDRLNQPQHF.

In DNA, the CDR3 is TGCGCCAGCAGCTTGAGAGGGGGCGAGGATACGCAGTATTTT. This sequence encodes CASSLRGGEDTQYF. This chain links TRBV5-1 with TRBJ2-3; 7 positions agree with TRBD1. Germline V gene data show CDR1 as SGHRS and CDR2 as YFSETQ. V shed 1 base, J shed 6 bases, and the junction held 5 bases outside the gene matches. The CDR3 has 14 residues.

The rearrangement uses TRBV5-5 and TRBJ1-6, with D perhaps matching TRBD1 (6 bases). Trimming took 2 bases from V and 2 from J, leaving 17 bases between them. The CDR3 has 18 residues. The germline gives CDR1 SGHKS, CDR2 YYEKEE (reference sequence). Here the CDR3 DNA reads TGTGCCAGCAGCTTAGAGCCCACAGGGAAACCCTATAATTCACCCCTCCACTTT. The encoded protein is CASSLEPTGKPYNSPLHF. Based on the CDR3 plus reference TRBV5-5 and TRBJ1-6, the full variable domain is DAGVTQSPTHLIKTRGQQVTLRCSPISGHKSVSWYQQVLGQGPQFIFQYYEKEERGRGNFPDRFSARQFPNYSSELNVNALLLGDSALYLCASSLEPTGKPYNSPLHFGNGTRLTVT.

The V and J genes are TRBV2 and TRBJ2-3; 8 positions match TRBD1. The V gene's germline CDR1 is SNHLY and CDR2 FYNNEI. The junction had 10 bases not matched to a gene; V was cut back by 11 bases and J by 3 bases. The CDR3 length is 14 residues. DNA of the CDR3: TGTGCCGGTTGGACAGGGAGTGTGACAGATACGCAGTATTTT. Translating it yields CAGWTGSVTDTQYF.

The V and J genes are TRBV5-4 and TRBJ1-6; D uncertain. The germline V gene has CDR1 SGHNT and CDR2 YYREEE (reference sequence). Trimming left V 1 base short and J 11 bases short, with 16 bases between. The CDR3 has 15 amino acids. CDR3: CASSLPGTKLTPLHF. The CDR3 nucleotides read TGTGCCAGCAGCTTGCCAGGTACGAAATTGACACCCCTCCACTTT. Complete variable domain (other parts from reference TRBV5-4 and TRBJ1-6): ETGVTQSPTHLIKTRGQQVTLRCSSQSGHNTVSWYQQALGQGPQFIFQYYREEENGRGNFPPRFSGLQFPNYSSELNVNALELDDSALYLCASSLPGTKLTPLHFGNGTRLTVT.

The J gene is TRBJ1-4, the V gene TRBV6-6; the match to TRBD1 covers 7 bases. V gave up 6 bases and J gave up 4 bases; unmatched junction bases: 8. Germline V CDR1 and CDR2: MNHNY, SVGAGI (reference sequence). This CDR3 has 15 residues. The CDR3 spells CASSPPTGINEKLFF. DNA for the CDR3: TGTGCCAGCAGCCCCCCGACAGGGATTAATGAAAAACTGTTTTTT.

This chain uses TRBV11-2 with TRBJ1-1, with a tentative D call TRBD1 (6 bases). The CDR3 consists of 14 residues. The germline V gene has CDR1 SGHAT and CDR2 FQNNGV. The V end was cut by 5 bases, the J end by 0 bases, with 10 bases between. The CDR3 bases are TGTGCCAGCAGCCCAGGGGCGTTGAACACTGAAGCTTTCTTT. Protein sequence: CASSPGALNTEAFF. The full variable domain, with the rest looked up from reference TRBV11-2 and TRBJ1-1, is EAGVAQSPRYKIIEKRQSVAFWCNPISGHATLYWYQQILGQGPKLLIQFQNNGVVDDSQLPKDRFSAERLKGVDSTLKIQPAKLEDSAVYLCASSPGALNTEAFFGQGTRLTVV.

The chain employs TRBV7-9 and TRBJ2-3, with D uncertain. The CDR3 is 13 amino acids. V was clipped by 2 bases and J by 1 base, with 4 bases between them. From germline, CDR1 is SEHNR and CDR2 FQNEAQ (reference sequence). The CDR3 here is CASSLSGTDTQYF. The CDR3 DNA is TGTGCCAGCAGCTTAAGCGGCACAGATACGCAGTATTTT.

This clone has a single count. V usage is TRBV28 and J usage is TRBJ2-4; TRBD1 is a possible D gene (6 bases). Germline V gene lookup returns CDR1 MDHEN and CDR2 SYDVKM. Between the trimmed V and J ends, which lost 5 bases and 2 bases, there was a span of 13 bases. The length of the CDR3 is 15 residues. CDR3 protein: CASSPPGEPKNIQYF. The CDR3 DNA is TGTGCCAGCAGTCCCCCAGGGGAACCCAAAAACATTCAGTACTTC.

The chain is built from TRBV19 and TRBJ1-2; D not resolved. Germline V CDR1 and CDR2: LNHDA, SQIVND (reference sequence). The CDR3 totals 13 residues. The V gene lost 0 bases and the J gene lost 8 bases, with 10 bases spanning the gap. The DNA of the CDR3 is TGTGCCAGTAGTATAGATCCTCGGTTCGGCTACACCTTC. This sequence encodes CASSIDPRFGYTF.

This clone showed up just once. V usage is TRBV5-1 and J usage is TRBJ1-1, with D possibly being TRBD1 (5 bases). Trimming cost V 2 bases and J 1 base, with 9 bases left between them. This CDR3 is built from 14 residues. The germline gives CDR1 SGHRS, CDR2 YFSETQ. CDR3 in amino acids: CASSLQVSNTEAFF. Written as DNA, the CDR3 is TGCGCCAGCAGCTTACAGGTCTCGAACACTGAAGCTTTCTTT.

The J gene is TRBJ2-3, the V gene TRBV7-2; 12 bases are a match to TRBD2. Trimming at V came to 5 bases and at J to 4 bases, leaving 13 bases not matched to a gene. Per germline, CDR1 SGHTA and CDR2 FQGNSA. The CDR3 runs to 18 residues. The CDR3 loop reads CASSRTPTLAGGADTQYF. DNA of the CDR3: TGTGCCAGCAGCCGTACCCCGACCCTAGCGGGGGGGGCAGATACGCAGTATTTT.

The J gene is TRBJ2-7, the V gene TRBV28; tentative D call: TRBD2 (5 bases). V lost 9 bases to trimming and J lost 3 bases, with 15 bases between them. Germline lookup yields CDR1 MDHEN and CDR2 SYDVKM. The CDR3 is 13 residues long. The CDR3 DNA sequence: TGTGCCAGTCTTGACGGGGTTTACTACGAGCAGTACTTC. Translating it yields CASLDGVYYEQYF. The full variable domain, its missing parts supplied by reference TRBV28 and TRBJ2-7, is DVKVTQSSRYLVKRTGEKVFLECVQDMDHENMFWYRQDPGLGLRLIYFSYDVKMKEKGDIPEGYSVSREKKERFSLILESASTNQTSMYLCASLDGVYYEQYFGPGTRLTVT.

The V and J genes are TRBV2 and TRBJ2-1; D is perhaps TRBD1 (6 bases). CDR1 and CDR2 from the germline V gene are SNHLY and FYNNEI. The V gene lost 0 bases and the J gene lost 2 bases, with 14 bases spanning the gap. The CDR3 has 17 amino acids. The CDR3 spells CASSEALLGGTYNEQFF. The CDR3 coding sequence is TGTGCCAGCAGTGAAGCGCTTCTAGGGGGAACCTACAATGAGCAGTTCTTC.

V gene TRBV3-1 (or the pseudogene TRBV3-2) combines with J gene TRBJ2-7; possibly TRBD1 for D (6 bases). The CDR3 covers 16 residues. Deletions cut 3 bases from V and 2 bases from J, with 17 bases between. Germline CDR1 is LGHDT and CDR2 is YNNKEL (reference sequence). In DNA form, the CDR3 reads TGTGCCAGCAGCCAGCTCAGGGGAACCCTGGCCTACGAGCAGTACTTC. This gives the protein CASSQLRGTLAYEQYF.

CDR3 sequence (DNA): TGTGCCAGCAGTCAAGGTACCGGGACTAACAATGAGCAGTTCTTC. It codes for CASSQGTGTNNEQFF. The rearrangement joins TRBV27 to TRBJ2-1; 7 nucleotides agree with TRBD2. Germline V gene sequence: CDR1 MNHEY, CDR2 SMNVEV (reference sequence). The CDR3 has 15 amino acids. The junction had 9 bases not matched to a gene; V was cut back by 5 bases and J by 5 bases.

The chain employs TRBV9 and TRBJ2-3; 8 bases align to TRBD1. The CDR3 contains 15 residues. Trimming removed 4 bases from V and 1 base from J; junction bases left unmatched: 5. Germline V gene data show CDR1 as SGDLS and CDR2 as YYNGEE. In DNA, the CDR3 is TGTGCCAGCAGCAGACAGGGGATAGGCACAGATACGCAGTATTTT. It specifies CASSRQGIGTDTQYF.

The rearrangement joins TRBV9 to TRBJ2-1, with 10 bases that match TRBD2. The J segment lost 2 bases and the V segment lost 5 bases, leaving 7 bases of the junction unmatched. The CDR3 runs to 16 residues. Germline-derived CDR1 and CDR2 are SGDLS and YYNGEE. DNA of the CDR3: TGTGCCAGCAGTGCCGGGGGGACTAGCGCCTACAATGAGCAGTTCTTC. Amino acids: CASSAGGTSAYNEQFF.

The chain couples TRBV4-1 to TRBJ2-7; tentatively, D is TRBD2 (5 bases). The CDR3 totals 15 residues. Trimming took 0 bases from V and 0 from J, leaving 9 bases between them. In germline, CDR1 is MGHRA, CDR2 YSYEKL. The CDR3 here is CASSQDVRDSYEQYF. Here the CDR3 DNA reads TGCGCCAGCAGCCAAGATGTGAGGGACTCCTACGAGCAGTACTTC.

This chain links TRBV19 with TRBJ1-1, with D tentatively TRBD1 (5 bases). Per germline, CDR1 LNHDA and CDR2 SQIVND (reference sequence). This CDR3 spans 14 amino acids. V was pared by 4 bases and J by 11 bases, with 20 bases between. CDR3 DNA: TGTGCCAGTAGTACCTCAATGCTACGGGAGGGGGCTTTCTTT. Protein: CASSTSMLREGAFF.

The CDR3 loop reads CASSQDGLHNEQFF. The CDR3 DNA reads as TGTGCCAGCAGCCAAGATGGACTGCACAATGAGCAGTTCTTC. The J gene is TRBJ2-1, the V gene TRBV3-1 (or the pseudogene TRBV3-2), with a tentative D call TRBD2 (5 bases). Germline V gene lookup returns CDR1 LGHDT and CDR2 YNNKEL (reference sequence). CDR3 size: 14 residues. V lost 0 bases and J 5 bases, leaving 8 bases between the germline ends.

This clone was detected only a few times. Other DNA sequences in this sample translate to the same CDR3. CDR3: CASSVDGVRTDTQYF. The CDR3 DNA follows: TGTGCCAGCAGCGTAGACGGAGTTCGAACAGATACGCAGTATTTT. The rearrangement uses TRBV9 and TRBJ2-3, with no clear D. The germline V gene encodes CDR1 SGDLS and CDR2 YYNGEE. The germline V and J ends were trimmed by 0 bases and 3 bases, with 11 bases remaining between them. This CDR3 region has 15 residues. The full variable domain, completed using reference TRBV9 and TRBJ2-3, is DSGVTQTPKHLITATGQRVTLRCSPRSGDLSVYWYQQSLDQGLQFLIQYYNGEERAKGNILERFSAQQFPDLHSELNLSSLELGDSALYFCASSVDGVRTDTQYFGPGTRLTVL.

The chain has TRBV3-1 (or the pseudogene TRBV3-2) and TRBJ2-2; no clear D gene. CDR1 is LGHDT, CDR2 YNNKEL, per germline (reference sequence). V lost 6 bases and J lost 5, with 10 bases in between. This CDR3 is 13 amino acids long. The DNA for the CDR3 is TGTGCCAGCAGGCGGCGGCGAACCGGGGAGCTGTTTTTT. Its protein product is CASRRRRTGELFF.

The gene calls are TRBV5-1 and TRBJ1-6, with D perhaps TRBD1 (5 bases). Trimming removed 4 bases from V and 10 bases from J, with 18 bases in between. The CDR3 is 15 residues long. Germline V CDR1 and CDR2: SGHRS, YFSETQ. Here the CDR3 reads CASSPGGGSYSPLHF. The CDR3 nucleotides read TGCGCCAGCAGCCCGGGTGGGGGGAGCTACTCACCCCTCCACTTT.

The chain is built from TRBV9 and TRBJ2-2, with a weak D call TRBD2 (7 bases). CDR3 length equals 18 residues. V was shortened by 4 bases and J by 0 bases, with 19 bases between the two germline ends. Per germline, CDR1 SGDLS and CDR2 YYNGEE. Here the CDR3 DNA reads TGTGCCAGCAGCCCCCGGGGGGCAGACAGATCGAACACCGGGGAGCTGTTTTTT. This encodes CASSPRGADRSNTGELFF.

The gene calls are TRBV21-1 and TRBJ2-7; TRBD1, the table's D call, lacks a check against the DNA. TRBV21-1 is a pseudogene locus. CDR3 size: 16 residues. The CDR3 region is CASSNGRQGHSYEQYF. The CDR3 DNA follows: TGTGCCAGCAGCAATGGGAGACAGGGGCACTCCTACGAGCAGTACTTC.

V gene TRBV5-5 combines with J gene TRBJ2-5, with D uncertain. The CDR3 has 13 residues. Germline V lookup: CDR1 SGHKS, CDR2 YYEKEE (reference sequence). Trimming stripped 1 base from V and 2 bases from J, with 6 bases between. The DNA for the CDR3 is TGTGCCAGCAGCTTGAGGAGACAAGAGACCCAGTACTTC. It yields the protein CASSLRRQETQYF. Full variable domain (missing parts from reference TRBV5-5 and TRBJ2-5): DAGVTQSPTHLIKTRGQQVTLRCSPISGHKSVSWYQQVLGQGPQFIFQYYEKEERGRGNFPDRFSARQFPNYSSELNVNALLLGDSALYLCASSLRRQETQYFGPGTRLLVL.

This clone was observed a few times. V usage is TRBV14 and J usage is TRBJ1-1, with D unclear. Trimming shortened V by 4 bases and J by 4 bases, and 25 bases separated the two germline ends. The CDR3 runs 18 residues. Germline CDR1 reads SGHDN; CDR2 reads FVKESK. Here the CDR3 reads CASSLDYTDGASGTEAFF. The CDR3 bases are TGTGCCAGCAGCCTAGATTATACGGACGGAGCCAGCGGCACTGAAGCTTTCTTT.

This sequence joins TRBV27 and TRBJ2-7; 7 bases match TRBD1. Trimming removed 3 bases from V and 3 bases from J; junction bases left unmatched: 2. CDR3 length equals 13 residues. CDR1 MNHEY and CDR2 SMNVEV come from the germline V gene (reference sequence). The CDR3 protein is CASSFAGGYEQYF. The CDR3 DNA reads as TGTGCCAGCAGTTTTGCAGGGGGCTACGAGCAGTACTTC.

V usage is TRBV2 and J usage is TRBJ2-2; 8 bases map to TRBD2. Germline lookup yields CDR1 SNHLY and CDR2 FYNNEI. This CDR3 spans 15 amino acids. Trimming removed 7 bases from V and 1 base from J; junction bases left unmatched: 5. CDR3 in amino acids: CASKSGGVNTGELFF. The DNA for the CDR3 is TGTGCCAGCAAGTCCGGGGGGGTGAACACCGGGGAGCTGTTTTTT. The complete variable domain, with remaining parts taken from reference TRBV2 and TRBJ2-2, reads EPEVTQTPSHQVTQMGQEVILRCVPISNHLYFYWYRQILGQKVEFLVSFYNNEISEKSEIFDDQFSVERPDGSNFTLKIRSTKLEDSAMYFCASKSGGVNTGELFFGEGSRLTVL.